This TCR beta chain was found in a study of Graves' ophthalmopathy and Graves' hyperthyroidism. Points on this clonotype: Its target is unknown.

Amplification targeted the TCR beta CDR3 regions, with RNA transcripts as the source material. An initial RT-PCR round employing HTBI primers preceded a second-round multiplex PCR. MiXCR, run by TCRdb on the multiplex PCR reads, gives a single entry per CDR3 protein. Of over 500,000 distinct CDR3 sequences listed, 22% are singletons. This CDR3 spans 15 amino acids. Trimming at V came to 8 bases and at J to 4 bases, leaving 10 bases not matched to a gene. Study outcomes and limitations: The authors also found most expanded thyroid clonotypes above 0.001 frequency in blood. The 13-signature model separated ophthalmopathy from stable hyperthyroidism at almost 90% sensitivity and roughly 81% specificity.

The V call is TRBV12-3 or TRBV12-4, the J call TRBJ2-5; 10 nucleotides agree with TRBD2. The sample comprised peripheral blood. The clonotype comes from a woman aged 18-29 years with stable Graves' hyperthyroidism. Some clones in this sample may be carry-over from other donors' samples. CDR3 in amino acids: CASSPSSGSRETQYF. The CDR3 bases are TGTGCCAGCTCACCATCTAGCGGGAGTCGAGAGACCCAGTACTTC.